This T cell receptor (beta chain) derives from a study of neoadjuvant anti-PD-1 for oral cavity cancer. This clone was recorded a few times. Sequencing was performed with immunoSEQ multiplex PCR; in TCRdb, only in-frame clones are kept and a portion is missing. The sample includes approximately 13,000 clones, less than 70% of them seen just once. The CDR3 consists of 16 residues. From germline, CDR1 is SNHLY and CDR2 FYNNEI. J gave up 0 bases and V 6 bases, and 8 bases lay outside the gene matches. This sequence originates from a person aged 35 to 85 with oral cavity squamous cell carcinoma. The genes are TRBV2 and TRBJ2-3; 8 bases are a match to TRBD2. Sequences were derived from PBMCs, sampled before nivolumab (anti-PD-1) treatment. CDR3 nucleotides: TGTGCCAGCAGCCTAGGACTAGCCACTAGCACAGATACGCAGTATTTT. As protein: CASSLGLATSTDTQYF.